Following are 12 T cell receptor beta chains from one sample sequenced in a study of control samples from healthy donors and cancer patients. Clones were sequenced by immunoSEQ multiplex PCR, and TCRdb holds only the in-frame ones, with some missing. The sample has 150,000 to 200,000 clones; over 85% are singletons. The material sequenced was blood. The receptors here all came from a woman in her thirties or forties in good health.

The chain recombines TRBV4-3 with TRBJ1-1; weak D call: TRBD1 (5 bases). The CDR3 runs 16 residues. In germline, CDR1 is LGHNA, CDR2 YSLEER. V was clipped by 0 bases and J by 3 bases, with 14 bases between them. CDR3 DNA: TGCGCCAGCAGCCAAGATCTTACGGGGGTGGACACTGAAGCTTTCTTT. Translated: CASSQDLTGVDTEAFF.

The V and J genes are TRBV5-1 and TRBJ1-2; D remains ambiguous. The CDR3 is made up of 14 amino acids. Germline CDR1 reads SGHRS; CDR2 reads YFSETQ. Trimming removed 0 bases at V and 2 bases at J, with 8 bases between. CDR3 nucleotide sequence: TGCGCCAGCAGCTTGGCGGGCGGGAACTATGGCTACACCTTC. Translation gives CASSLAGGNYGYTF.

The chain carries TRBV2 and TRBJ1-3; D is unresolved. The CDR3 extends over 13 amino acids. V lost 8 bases and J 0 bases, leaving 8 bases between the germline ends. Looked up from germline, CDR1 is SNHLY and CDR2 is FYNNEI. This CDR3 reads CASRTSSGNTIYF. CDR3 DNA sequence: TGTGCCAGCCGGACGAGCTCTGGAAACACCATATATTTT.

This clone was counted only a few times. The chain couples TRBV5-4 to TRBJ2-3, with D tentatively TRBD1 (5 bases). The CDR3 consists of 13 residues. Germline assignment: CDR1 SGHNT and CDR2 YYREEE (reference sequence). Trimming removed 3 bases at V and 0 bases at J, with 5 bases between. The CDR3 spells CASSSGSTDTQYF. For the CDR3, the DNA is TGTGCCAGCAGCTCAGGGAGCACAGATACGCAGTATTTT. Full variable domain (missing parts from reference TRBV5-4 and TRBJ2-3): ETGVTQSPTHLIKTRGQQVTLRCSSQSGHNTVSWYQQALGQGPQFIFQYYREEENGRGNFPPRFSGLQFPNYSSELNVNALELDDSALYLCASSSGSTDTQYFGPGTRLTVL.

As to this clone: The same CDR3 is also encoded by other DNA sequences in this sample. The rearrangement joins TRBV19 to TRBJ2-5, with D perhaps matching TRBD1 or TRBD2 (5 bases each). The V and J ends lost 8 bases and 5 bases respectively, with 15 bases between them. The germline V gene has CDR1 LNHDA and CDR2 SQIVND (reference sequence). The CDR3 extends over 13 amino acids. In nucleotides, the CDR3 is TGTGCCAGTGGTCAGGGAGCTCGGGAGACCCAGTACTTC. Encoded protein: CASGQGARETQYF.

V gene TRBV6-5 combines with J gene TRBJ2-5, with D tentatively TRBD2 (5 bases). The CDR3 consists of 13 residues. V was pared by 8 bases and J by 5 bases, with 15 bases between. CDR1 and CDR2 from the germline V gene are MNHEY and SVGAGI. Here the CDR3 reads CASRTLGGETQYF. In DNA form, the CDR3 reads TGTGCCAGCCGTACCTTGGGCGGGGAGACCCAGTACTTC.

As for this clone: Other DNA sequences in the sample encode the same CDR3. This sequence joins TRBV18 and TRBJ1-1; D ambiguous. The V gene's germline CDR1 is KGHSH and CDR2 LQKENI. Trimming stripped 4 bases from V and 1 base from J, with 7 bases between. This CDR3 has 13 residues. The CDR3 bases are TGTGCCAGCTCACGAACCCAGAACACTGAAGCTTTCTTT. It encodes CASSRTQNTEAFF.

The rearrangement uses TRBV5-1 and TRBJ1-1, with unresolved D. V lost 2 bases and J lost 2, with 13 bases in between. Looked up from germline, CDR1 is SGHRS and CDR2 is YFSETQ. This CDR3 region has 15 residues. CDR3 sequence: CASSFNKPTNTEAFF. DNA of the CDR3: TGCGCCAGCAGCTTTAACAAACCTACTAACACTGAAGCTTTCTTT.

This clone was recorded only once. This chain links TRBV7-3 with TRBJ1-6; 9 bases align to TRBD1. Trimming took 4 bases from V and 9 from J; bases not matched to a gene: 7. Germline V CDR1 and CDR2: SGHTA, FQGTGA. The CDR3 extends over 15 amino acids. The CDR3 region has the DNA TGTGCCAGCAGCTCTCAGGGACAGGGAGTTTCACCCCTCCACTTT. This gives the protein CASSSQGQGVSPLHF.

The CDR3 region has the DNA TGTGCCATCAGTGAGACTAGGACAAACACTGAAGCTTTCTTT. This sequence encodes CAISETRTNTEAFF. The V gene is TRBV10-3, the J gene TRBJ1-1, with D possibly TRBD1 on 5 matching bases. CDR1 ENHRY and CDR2 SYGVKD come from the germline V gene. V lost 2 bases, J lost 2 bases, and 9 bases lay in between. The CDR3 totals 14 residues.

The V gene is TRBV14, the J gene TRBJ1-2; 7 nucleotides match TRBD1. CDR1 and CDR2 from the germline V gene are SGHDN and FVKESK. The CDR3 runs to 13 residues. V lost 4 bases and J lost 6; bases outside the gene matches: 5. The CDR3 DNA is TGTGCCAGCAGCCCGCGACAGGGAGATGGCTACACCTTC. This codes for CASSPRQGDGYTF.

The rearrangement links TRBV10-3 to TRBJ1-2; no clear D. This CDR3 spans 13 amino acids. The germline CDR1 and CDR2 sequences are ENHRY and SYGVKD. Trimming shortened V by 5 bases and J by 8 bases, and 15 bases separated the two germline ends. The CDR3 loop is CAISNSLPGGYTF. CDR3 sequence (DNA): TGTGCCATCAGTAACAGTTTGCCTGGCGGCTACACCTTC.